The present entry profiles one T cell receptor beta chain with its context. Original processing methods: Quantification of nucleated cells was approximated via reference gene primer amplification. Repertoires were generated with immunoSEQ multiplex PCR, while TCRdb's copy carries only in-frame clones and drops some. The V and J calls and the clone size are those of that table, but D and trimming were determined from the DNA. The sample lists 410,000 or so clones, approximately 90% occurring once. Seattle's enrolled individuals joined amid active infection and were then monitored longitudinally. These data belong to a study of blood T cell repertoires in COVID-19. Study at large: Researchers got acute and convalescent COVID-19 samples from the United States, Italy and Spain. Nucleic acid was either cDNA or gDNA, and it came from T cells, B-cell-depleted T cells, or PBMCs.

With 5 bases removed from V and 1 base from J, the gap between germline ends came to 15 bases. The CDR3 has 16 residues. Per the germline V gene, CDR1 is SGHNT and CDR2 is YENEEA. The sample taken for sequencing was peripheral blood. The TCR was taken from a woman between 40 and 50 years old with COVID-19, enrolled during active disease. J is TRBJ2-1 and V is TRBV11-3, with D possibly TRBD2 on 7 matching bases. The CDR3 loop reads CASSHARGASYNEQFF. CDR3 bases: TGTGCCAGCAGCCACGCTCGGGGGGCGTCCTACAATGAGCAGTTCTTC. Full variable domain (remainder filled in from reference TRBV11-3 and TRBJ2-1): EAGVVQSPRYKIIEKKQPVAFWCNPISGHNTLYWYLQNLGQGPELLIRYENEEAVDDSQLPKDRFSAERLKGVDSTLKIQPAELGDSAVYLCASSHARGASYNEQFFGPGTRLTVL.